This T cell receptor beta chain comes out of a study of blood T cell repertoires in COVID-19. Clones were read by immunoSEQ multiplex PCR, and TCRdb kept only the in-frame ones, dropping some. The table lists roughly 100,000 clones, roughly 76% of them singletons. In Seattle, patients joined the study during active infection and were tracked longitudinally. Sequencing input: peripheral blood. This clonotype originated in a man older than 75 with COVID-19, enrolled during active disease.

The CDR3 DNA reads as TGTGCCTGGAGTGTCCGGGAGATGGTAATATACAATGAGCAGTTCTTC. As protein: CAWSVREMVIYNEQFF. J is TRBJ2-1 and V is TRBV30, with TRBD2 as a possible D gene (6 bases). V lost 0 bases and J lost 4, with 16 bases in between. The CDR3 length is 16 residues. CDR1 is GTSNPN, CDR2 SVGIG, per germline (reference sequence).